The T cell receptor beta chain described here comes from a study of shared clonotypes between healthy human individuals. The overall study: Three plates each covered CD4 naive and memory; CD8 naive two, CD8 memory one.

Measured with immunoSEQ multiplex PCR; TCRdb has only the in-frame clones, and not every one. The profile covers about a million clones, with about 70% appearing a single time and approximately 1.5% taken by the ten largest. Study observations and caveats: A handful of donors had approximately 4.6% of their naive CD4 clonotypes in common. Naive subsets generally had larger estimated richness than memory subsets.

With V trimmed by 2 bases and J by 5 bases, 6 bases remained unmatched. CDR1 is LGHNA, CDR2 YSLEER, per germline. The CDR3 has 15 residues. Details on this clone: Its antigen remains unknown.

The chain is built from TRBV4-3 and TRBJ2-1; 7 positions agree with TRBD2. This clonotype was sampled from a man between 18 and 35 years old in good health. The sequencing sample was made of memory CD4+ T cells sorted from blood. Regarding subset: CD45RA-negative fraction. Here the CDR3 reads CASSQMGAGNNEQFF. The CDR3 bases are TGCGCCAGCAGCCAAATGGGAGCGGGAAACAATGAGCAGTTCTTC.